A selection of T cell receptor beta chains follows, all from one sample in a study of T cell responses to AZD1222 COVID-19 vaccine. This table comes from immunoSEQ multiplex PCR, and its TCRdb copy is limited to in-frame clones, with some not included. The table has around 120,000 clones, roughly 88% seen once; the top ten hold around 9.6%. The sequences come from peripheral blood, collected on day 0 of AZD1222 vaccination. The receptors were sampled from an adult in good health. The conserved cysteine and the conserved F or W are not part of the CDR3 here.

cdr3_aa: ATSNQENSPLH; j_call: TRBJ1-6; v_call: TRBV15
cdr3_aa: ASSLWGRDSNSPLH; j_call: TRBJ1-6; v_call: TRBV7-3
cdr3_aa: ASSYSGGLTEAF; j_call: TRBJ1-1; v_call: TRBV6-2/TRBV6-3
cdr3_aa: ASSPLDRRNNSPLH; j_call: TRBJ1-6; v_call: TRBV19
cdr3_aa: ASTGGHNQPQH; j_call: TRBJ1-5; v_call: TRBV19
cdr3_aa: ASSLVPGQGPYEQY; j_call: TRBJ2-7; v_call: TRBV7-2
cdr3_aa: ASSPSRDPETQY; j_call: TRBJ2-5; v_call: TRBV18
cdr3_aa: ASSLPPGGYNEQF; j_call: TRBJ2-1; v_call: TRBV5-6
cdr3_aa: ASNQREKLF; j_call: TRBJ1-4; v_call: TRBV28
cdr3_aa: ASSIPRGSLTTEAF; j_call: TRBJ1-1; v_call: TRBV19
cdr3_aa: ASSSTGPNSGNTIY; j_call: TRBJ1-3; v_call: TRBV28
cdr3_aa: AAVGLSGGTQY; j_call: TRBJ2-3; v_call: TRBV6-4
cdr3_aa: ASSEGGYEQY; j_call: TRBJ2-7; v_call: TRBV2
cdr3_aa: ASSPWTEQTGNTIY; j_call: TRBJ1-3; v_call: TRBV18
cdr3_aa: ASSLGTFYNEQF; j_call: TRBJ2-1; v_call: TRBV27
cdr3_aa: ASSQGGLAGLVRSYNEQF; j_call: TRBJ2-1; v_call: TRBV4-1
cdr3_aa: ASSQDGGAGARPGELF; j_call: TRBJ2-2; v_call: TRBV4-2
cdr3_aa: ASSVAVGEAGNTIY; j_call: TRBJ1-3; v_call: TRBV9
cdr3_aa: ASSGGTRAF; j_call: TRBJ1-1; v_call: TRBV9
cdr3_aa: ASSLSITGGFQPQH; j_call: TRBJ1-5; v_call: TRBV7-2
cdr3_aa: SVESIAGGLFNEQF; j_call: TRBJ2-1; v_call: TRBV29-1
cdr3_aa: ASSQSGHGSNQPQH; j_call: TRBJ1-5; v_call: TRBV3-1/TRBV3-2
cdr3_aa: ASSLEGDRGTGELF; j_call: TRBJ2-2; v_call: TRBV7-6
cdr3_aa: ASSFLAGGNEQF; j_call: TRBJ2-1; v_call: TRBV27
cdr3_aa: ASSLDSGRTNTGELF; j_call: TRBJ2-2; v_call: TRBV5-4
cdr3_aa: ASSLDQAGAIPYEQY; j_call: TRBJ2-7; v_call: TRBV11-2
cdr3_aa: ATQIDSNQPQH; j_call: TRBJ1-5; v_call: TRBV10-3
cdr3_aa: ASSYQTGTGIDQPQH; j_call: TRBJ1-5; v_call: TRBV6-2/TRBV6-3
cdr3_aa: ASSSGGVGPEKLF; j_call: TRBJ1-4; v_call: TRBV6-5
cdr3_aa: ASSFFGVQETQY; j_call: TRBJ2-5; v_call: TRBV6-2/TRBV6-3
cdr3_aa: ASSSHPGPDRAVEAF; j_call: TRBJ1-1; v_call: TRBV27
cdr3_aa: ASSSSTGTDYGYT; j_call: TRBJ1-2; v_call: TRBV3-1/TRBV3-2
cdr3_aa: ASSLTQTGELF; j_call: TRBJ2-2; v_call: TRBV7-3
cdr3_aa: ASSIGQGRPDTQY; j_call: TRBJ2-3; v_call: TRBV7-2
cdr3_aa: ASSVIGGALNTGELF; j_call: TRBJ2-2; v_call: TRBV7-2
cdr3_aa: ASSLVRVQPQH; j_call: TRBJ1-5; v_call: TRBV12-3/TRBV12-4
cdr3_aa: ASSSGDMNTEAF; j_call: TRBJ1-1; v_call: TRBV7-3
cdr3_aa: ASSLTWDRANYGYT; j_call: TRBJ1-2; v_call: TRBV10-1
cdr3_aa: ASSFGQGVYGYT; j_call: TRBJ1-2; v_call: TRBV28
cdr3_aa: ASSKEQGHGYT; j_call: TRBJ1-2; v_call: TRBV21-1
cdr3_aa: ASRTSMNTEAF; j_call: TRBJ1-1; v_call: TRBV19
cdr3_aa: ASQPQTRKNVQY; j_call: TRBJ2-4; v_call: TRBV11-2
cdr3_aa: ASSEGGDEQF; j_call: TRBJ2-1; v_call: TRBV10-2
cdr3_aa: ASRIMIGTGDDEQF; j_call: TRBJ2-1; v_call: TRBV19
cdr3_aa: ASIGEVSAF; j_call: TRBJ1-1; v_call: TRBV28
cdr3_aa: ASSPSTQPQH; j_call: TRBJ1-5; v_call: TRBV3-1/TRBV3-2
cdr3_aa: ASSLAWGNTEAF; j_call: TRBJ1-1; v_call: TRBV5-4
cdr3_aa: ASSARLGGAYEQY; j_call: TRBJ2-7; v_call: TRBV27
cdr3_aa: ASGLVPPGGIGYT; j_call: TRBJ1-2; v_call: TRBV12-5
cdr3_aa: ASSLRSGYLETQY; j_call: TRBJ2-5; v_call: TRBV7-9
cdr3_aa: AWRDRGKGNTIY; j_call: TRBJ1-3; v_call: TRBV30
cdr3_aa: ATSDQDYGYT; j_call: TRBJ1-2; v_call: TRBV24-1
cdr3_aa: AISEGGPYEQY; j_call: TRBJ2-7; v_call: TRBV10-3
cdr3_aa: ASRGGQGTYEQY; j_call: TRBJ2-7; v_call: TRBV6-5
cdr3_aa: ASSPENRDFGAYGYT; j_call: TRBJ1-2; v_call: TRBV4-1
cdr3_aa: ACRRSRGYYEQY; j_call: TRBJ2-7; v_call: TRBV30
cdr3_aa: ASSHQETQY; j_call: TRBJ2-5; v_call: TRBV7-6
cdr3_aa: ASSIGVNTEAF; j_call: TRBJ1-1; v_call: TRBV19
cdr3_aa: ASSEFGGANEKLF; j_call: TRBJ1-4; v_call: TRBV25-1